The text below deals with one T cell receptor beta chain. Its specificity is not known. The CDR3 is 16 amino acids. Germline values: CDR1 SGHTA, CDR2 FQGTGA. With 2 bases clipped from V and 7 bases from J, the junction kept 8 bases outside the gene matches. The sample comes from a study of T cell responses to AZD1222 COVID-19 vaccine. Study outcomes and limitations: The donor group comprised mostly white British people and more females; the analysis possibly underestimated clonal diversity. CD4 TCRs covered the whole spike, strongest at regions 160-218 and 743-854.

Method: immunoSEQ multiplex PCR; TCRdb's copy keeps in-frame clones and lacks some. The data contain around 130,000 clones, 70% to 90% of them singletons. Sequencing was performed on peripheral blood, taken on day 0 of AZD1222 vaccination. V usage is TRBV7-3 and J usage is TRBJ2-1; 10 bases map to TRBD2. This receptor was obtained from an adult in good health. CDR3: CASSLLAGVFGNEQFF. As DNA, the CDR3 is TGTGCCAGCAGCTTACTAGCGGGAGTGTTCGGAAATGAGCAGTTCTTC.